The sequence of this T cell receptor beta chain was determined in a study of blood T cell repertoires in COVID-19 (TCRdb year 2020). At the level of the whole study: Collaborator samples came from the United States, Italy and Spain and covered acute and convalescent phases of COVID-19. The samples were drawn from two sources: the first 160 participants of the ongoing ImmuneRACE study, and 950 to 1,500 subjects contributed by 6 global collaborators. A de-identified subject ID, COVID-19 status, age in years and sex were almost always included in the sample metadata. The repertoires were released in a freely available public database meant as a resource for research on the immune response to SARS-CoV-2. Subjects who had been exposed to COVID-19, were actively infected with it, or had recovered from it provided the deeply sampled blood TCRbeta repertoires that made up the dataset. The prospective study material was composed of cDNA or gDNA derived from T cells, B-cell-depleted T cells, or PBMCs. Where available, HLA class I and class II types were obtained from metadata supplied by the sample provider rather than from assay-based typing.

Notes on this clone: Its target antigen remains unknown. Base quality data are lacking; no much larger clone is found one base away.

The V and J ends are trimmed by 10 bases and 1 base, leaving 17 bases between them. From its cysteine to its phenylalanine, the CDR3 spans 14 amino acids. Left in the record is the CDR3 DNA by itself, 42 bases read in frame from the first base. Looking up the germline V gene (reference sequence) yields CDR1 LNHDA and CDR2 SQIVND. General conclusions and limits of the study: Clinical and demographic metadata were provided uncurated, with the amount varying by source and participant.

TCRbeta CDR3 regions were amplified from genomic DNA using the immunoSEQ Assay, a bias-controlled multiplex PCR. The authors processed their data as follows. Nucleated cell counts per sample were estimated from amplification of reference gene primers within the assay. To quantify the absolute abundance of each unique TCRbeta CDR3 rearrangement, sequence reads were collapsed and filtered. For each sample, productive Simpson clonality was calculated as the square root of Simpson's diversity index across productive rearrangements. Imported from immuneACCESS, the table was reduced by TCRdb to in-frame sequences with V and J called. These copies leave out some clones; in studies compared against another copy, an unresolved V gene accounts for under half, and the cause of the remainder is not known. V, J and clone size are taken as reported in that table, and D and trimming were inferred from the DNA itself. The sample data list about 75,000 clones, and 88% of these were observed just once. 9.1% of the sample comes from the top ten.

The collaborating institutions used their own protocols to collect whole blood in K2EDTA tubes. Collaborator samples were shipped for TCRbeta analysis as frozen whole blood, isolated PBMCs, or DNA extracted from either sample type. The receptor's source is a human donor in a cohort sampled during active COVID-19. Sequencing was carried out using peripheral blood. The chain is made from TRBV19 and TRBJ2-7; possibly the D gene is TRBD2, per 5 matching bases. CDR3 protein: CATSLSGPSYEQYF. The nucleotide sequence reads TGTGCCACCTCCTTGAGCGGTCCTTCCTACGAGCAGTACTTC. The full variable domain, completed from the reference TRBV19 and TRBJ2-7 proteins outside the CDR3, reads DGGITQSPKYLFRKEGQNVTLSCEQNLNHDAMYWYRQDPGQGLRLIYYSQIVNDFQKGDIAEGYSVSREKKESFPLTVTSAQKNPTAFYLCATSLSGPSYEQYFGPGTRLTVT.